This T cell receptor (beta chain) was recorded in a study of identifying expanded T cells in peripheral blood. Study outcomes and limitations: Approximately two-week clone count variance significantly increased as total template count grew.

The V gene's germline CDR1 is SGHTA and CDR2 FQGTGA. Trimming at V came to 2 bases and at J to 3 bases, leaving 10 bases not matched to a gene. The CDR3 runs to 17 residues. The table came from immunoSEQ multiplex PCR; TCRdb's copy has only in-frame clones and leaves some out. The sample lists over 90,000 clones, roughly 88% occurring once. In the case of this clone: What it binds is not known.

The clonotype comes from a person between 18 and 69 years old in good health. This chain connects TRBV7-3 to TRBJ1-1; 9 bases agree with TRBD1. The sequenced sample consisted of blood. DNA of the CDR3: TGTGCCAGCAGCTTAGGAATAACAGGGGGCATCGACACTGAAGCTTTCTTT. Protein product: CASSLGITGGIDTEAFF.